The 25 T cell receptor beta chains given below trace back to one sample, sequenced in a study of multiple sclerosis patients with progressive multifocal leukoencephalopathy. The time point here: before natalizumab initiation. Profiling relied on immunoSEQ multiplex PCR, and the TCRdb table lists in-frame clones only, not all of them. The table has fewer than 40,000 clones, 92% seen once; the top ten hold less than 2%. The sequenced material came from PBMCs. The receptors stem from a man younger than 40 with multiple sclerosis.

This chain uses TRBV4-3 with TRBJ2-3, with 10 bases fitting TRBD2. In germline, CDR1 is LGHNA, CDR2 YSLEER. The trim removed 0 bases at V and 4 bases at J, leaving 4 bases unmatched. The CDR3 is 16 residues long. The CDR3 coding sequence is TGCGCCAGCAGCCAAGATCTAGCGGGAGTCCCAGATACGCAGTATTTT. It encodes CASSQDLAGVPDTQYF.

V and J are TRBV7-2 and TRBJ2-3; tentative D call: TRBD2 (5 bases). V lost 4 bases to trimming and J lost 0 bases, with 11 bases between them. Germline lookup yields CDR1 SGHTA and CDR2 FQGNSA. The CDR3 extends over 15 amino acids. The CDR3 DNA sequence: TGTGCCAGCAGCTCAGACCGGACTAGCACAGATACGCAGTATTTT. Encoded protein: CASSSDRTSTDTQYF.

The chain recombines TRBV4-3 with TRBJ1-1; 8 bases line up with TRBD1. This CDR3 is 14 amino acids long. Germline V CDR1 and CDR2: LGHNA, YSLEER. V gave up 5 bases and J gave up 6 bases; unmatched junction bases: 8. The CDR3 nucleotides are TGCGCCAGCAGCATTAGGACAGGGACGGCTGAAGCTTTCTTT. Amino acid sequence: CASSIRTGTAEAFF.

V and J are TRBV7-9 and TRBJ2-5; 9 bases line up with TRBD2. V was clipped by 5 bases and J by 0 bases; unmatched bases: 10. The CDR3 consists of 17 residues. Germline CDR1 SEHNR, CDR2 FQNEAQ (reference sequence). CDR3 residues: CASSPERSGSYQETQYF. CDR3 DNA sequence: TGTGCCAGCAGCCCGGAGCGTAGCGGGAGCTACCAAGAGACCCAGTACTTC.

V is TRBV4-3 and J is TRBJ2-5, with 10 positions matching TRBD1. Germline V gene sequence: CDR1 LGHNA, CDR2 YSLEER. V shed 3 bases, J shed 5 bases, and the junction held 6 bases outside the gene matches. This CDR3 contains 15 residues. Here the CDR3 reads CASSQDRGFEETQYF. CDR3 sequence (DNA): TGCGCCAGCAGCCAGGACAGGGGGTTTGAGGAGACCCAGTACTTC.

J is TRBJ1-3 and V is TRBV4-1, with D uncertain. CDR3 size: 15 residues. Germline V gene data show CDR1 as MGHRA and CDR2 as YSYEKL. Trimming took 1 base from V and 3 from J, leaving 10 bases between them. This CDR3 reads CASSQVLFFGNTIYF. In DNA form, the CDR3 reads TGCGCCAGCAGCCAAGTTTTATTTTTTGGAAACACCATATATTTT.

About this clone: This sample also contains other DNA sequences that code for the same CDR3. V usage is TRBV14 and J usage is TRBJ2-2; no definite D call. V was pared by 4 bases and J by 2 bases, with 14 bases between. This CDR3 contains 16 residues. In germline, CDR1 is SGHDN, CDR2 FVKESK. CDR3 protein: CASSPWAAVNTGELFF. CDR3 coding DNA: TGTGCCAGCAGCCCCTGGGCGGCAGTAAACACCGGGGAGCTGTTTTTT.

The chain links TRBV30 to TRBJ1-5, with unresolved D. CDR1 is GTSNPN, CDR2 SVGIG, per germline (reference sequence). The V and J ends lost 1 base and 3 bases respectively, with 10 bases between them. There are 14 residues in the CDR3. CDR3: CAWSGKIHNQPQHF. The DNA for the CDR3 is TGTGCCTGGAGTGGAAAGATCCACAATCAGCCCCAGCATTTT.

This chain's CDR3 is CASSWTGGSSYEQYF. CDR3 nucleotide sequence: TGTGCCAGCAGTTGGACAGGCGGGAGCTCCTACGAGCAGTACTTC. The V call is TRBV27, the J call TRBJ2-7; D may correspond to TRBD1 or TRBD2 (7 bases each). V was cut by 4 bases and J by 0 bases, with 13 bases left in between. The CDR3 spans 15 residues. Germline assignment: CDR1 MNHEY and CDR2 SMNVEV (reference sequence).

The gene calls are TRBV7-8 and TRBJ2-3; D is undetermined. The germline CDR1 and CDR2 sequences are SGHVS and FQNEAQ. The V end was cut by 5 bases, the J end by 4 bases, with 13 bases between. This CDR3 has 14 amino acids. The CDR3 is CASSLGNKADTQYF. The CDR3 DNA sequence: TGTGCCAGCAGCCTGGGAAACAAGGCAGATACGCAGTATTTT.

CDR3 sequence (DNA): TGTGCCAGCCGTACAGGGGCGACTGGGGCCAACGTCCTGACTTTC. Residues: CASRTGATGANVLTF. The chain is built from TRBV6-5 and TRBJ2-6; TRBD1 matches at 7 bases. CDR1 and CDR2 from the germline V gene are MNHEY and SVGAGI. The CDR3 is made up of 15 amino acids. After removal of 8 bases from V and 2 bases from J, the junction contained 6 bases not matched to a gene.

The chain carries TRBV18 and TRBJ1-2, with unresolved D. The CDR3 is made up of 14 amino acids. Looked up from germline, CDR1 is KGHSH and CDR2 is LQKENI. V lost 3 bases, J lost 8 bases, and 16 bases lay in between. CDR3 loop: CASSPLEGAGGYTF. CDR3 DNA sequence: TGTGCCAGCTCACCCCTCGAGGGCGCCGGGGGCTACACCTTC.

The V and J genes are TRBV7-8 and TRBJ2-7, with no clear D. The germline CDR1 and CDR2 sequences are SGHVS and FQNEAQ. The CDR3 is 15 amino acids. Trimming cost V 5 bases and J 0 bases, with 14 bases left between them. For the CDR3, the DNA is TGTGCCAGCAGCCCCTCCTCCGCCAGCTCCTACGAGCAGTACGTC. It is translated as CASSPSSASSYEQYV.

This clone was recorded only once. V usage is TRBV20-1 and J usage is TRBJ1-1; D gene ambiguous. Trimming took off 2 bases at V and 11 bases at J, with 9 bases between the two ends. Germline loops: CDR1 DFQATT, CDR2 SNEGSKA (reference sequence). The CDR3 totals 10 residues. CDR3 DNA sequence: TGCAGTGCTAGACTTCTCGAGGCTTTCTTT. Amino acids: CSARLLEAFF.

About this clone itself: Other DNA sequences in this specimen translate into the identical CDR3. The genes are TRBV9 and TRBJ2-3, with a weak D call TRBD2 (6 bases). The CDR3 covers 14 residues. V was shortened by 0 bases and J by 2 bases, with 7 bases between the two germline ends. Germline loops: CDR1 SGDLS, CDR2 YYNGEE. The CDR3 DNA sequence: TGTGCCAGCAGCGTAGGGGGGGTCACAGATACGCAGTATTTT. Its translation: CASSVGGVTDTQYF.

The chain uses TRBV7-8 and TRBJ2-5; D might be TRBD2 (7 bases). CDR1 and CDR2 from the germline V gene are SGHVS and FQNEAQ. The CDR3 is 13 residues long. V was shortened by 6 bases and J by 8 bases, with 16 bases between the two germline ends. CDR3 sequence reads: CASRPDSGTTQYF. The CDR3, as DNA: TGTGCCAGCAGACCCGACAGCGGGACAACCCAGTACTTC. The full variable domain, its missing parts supplied by reference TRBV7-8 and TRBJ2-5, is GAGVSQSPRYKVAKRGQDVALRCDPISGHVSLFWYQQALGQGPEFLTYFQNEAQLDKSGLPSDRFFAERPEGSVSTLKIQRTQQEDSAVYLCASRPDSGTTQYFGPGTRLLVL.

This chain joins TRBV7-9 and TRBJ2-5; possibly TRBD1 for D (7 bases). Trimming left V 2 bases short and J 5 bases short, with 12 bases between. CDR1 SEHNR and CDR2 FQNEAQ come from the germline V gene (reference sequence). The CDR3 consists of 14 residues. CDR3 region: CASSLRQGGETQYF. CDR3 coding DNA: TGTGCCAGCAGCTTACGGCAGGGGGGTGAGACCCAGTACTTC.

The rearrangement joins TRBV7-6 to TRBJ2-7, with TRBD1 identical over 10 bases. This CDR3 region has 17 residues. Germline trimming cut 1 base from V and 2 bases from J; bases unmatched to any gene: 8. Germline V gene data show CDR1 as SGHVS and CDR2 as FNYEAQ. CDR3: CASSLEVTGQGTYEQYF. For the CDR3, the DNA is TGTGCCAGCAGCTTAGAAGTCACGGGACAGGGGACCTACGAGCAGTACTTC.

The chain couples TRBV4-3 to TRBJ2-4, with TRBD2 as a possible D gene (5 bases). Germline lookup yields CDR1 LGHNA and CDR2 YSLEER. V dropped 0 bases and J dropped 8 bases, with 20 bases sitting between them. The CDR3 length is 17 residues. The CDR3 loop reads CASSQEERGVGNDIQYF. The CDR3, as DNA: TGCGCCAGCAGCCAAGAAGAAAGAGGCGTCGGGAATGACATTCAGTACTTC.

The gene calls are TRBV27 and TRBJ1-1; the D is unclear. V was shortened by 2 bases and J by 4 bases, with 8 bases between the two germline ends. Looked up from germline, CDR1 is MNHEY and CDR2 is SMNVEV (reference sequence). The CDR3 contains 13 residues. CDR3 in amino acids: CASSLVIATEAFF. The CDR3 coding sequence is TGTGCCAGCAGTTTAGTGATCGCCACTGAAGCTTTCTTT.

The J gene is TRBJ2-1, the V gene TRBV11-2; D might be TRBD2 (5 bases). CDR3 length: 16 residues. V was clipped by 0 bases and J by 7 bases, with 16 bases between them. Germline loops: CDR1 SGHAT, CDR2 FQNNGV. The CDR3 coding sequence is TGTGCCAGCAGCTTAGAAGGAGGCAGGACTCTAAATGAGCAGTTCTTC. The encoded protein is CASSLEGGRTLNEQFF.

The chain has TRBV6-5 and TRBJ2-7; 8 bases match TRBD2. Germline trimming cut 8 bases from V and 7 bases from J; bases unmatched to any gene: 13. From germline, CDR1 is MNHEY and CDR2 SVGAGI. The CDR3 contains 14 residues. The chain's CDR3 is CASRRREGRREQYF. In DNA, the CDR3 is TGTGCCAGCCGTCGTCGGGAGGGCCGGAGAGAGCAGTACTTC.

This chain uses TRBV2 with TRBJ2-1; possible D gene TRBD2, 6 bases. This CDR3 is built from 14 residues. V was clipped by 6 bases and J by 9 bases, with 18 bases between them. Germline values: CDR1 SNHLY, CDR2 FYNNEI. The CDR3 sequence: CASRDSGSSAEQFF. The CDR3 coding sequence is TGTGCCAGCAGGGATAGCGGTTCCTCGGCTGAGCAGTTCTTC. Full variable domain (rest looked up from reference TRBV2 and TRBJ2-1): EPEVTQTPSHQVTQMGQEVILRCVPISNHLYFYWYRQILGQKVEFLVSFYNNEISEKSEIFDDQFSVERPDGSNFTLKIRSTKLEDSAMYFCASRDSGSSAEQFFGPGTRLTVL.

The chain has TRBV2 and TRBJ1-1, with TRBD1 matching 7 bases. V shed 5 bases, J shed 2 bases, and the junction held 8 bases outside the gene matches. The V gene's germline CDR1 is SNHLY and CDR2 FYNNEI. This CDR3 has 15 amino acids. CDR3 loop: CASSSRQGANTEAFF. CDR3 nucleotide sequence: TGTGCCAGCAGTTCACGACAGGGTGCTAACACTGAAGCTTTCTTT.

V and J are TRBV7-9 and TRBJ2-5; D call uncertain. The V gene's germline CDR1 is SEHNR and CDR2 FQNEAQ (reference sequence). Trimming took 1 base from V and 2 from J, leaving 5 bases between them. There are 13 residues in the CDR3. The CDR3 here is CASSLVGQETQYF. CDR3 bases: TGTGCCAGCAGCTTAGTTGGGCAAGAGACCCAGTACTTC. The full variable domain, in which reference TRBV7-9 and TRBJ2-5 provide the parts outside the CDR3, is DTGVSQNPRHKITKRGQNVTFRCDPISEHNRLYWYRQTLGQGPEFLTYFQNEAQLEKSRLLSDRFSAERPKGSFSTLEIQRTEQGDSAMYLCASSLVGQETQYFGPGTRLLVL.